This TCR beta chain was found in a study of cytomegalovirus exposure and HLA in healthy donors. Study information: A later analysis reported the 120 or so validation repertoires used the same platform as the roughly 700 first-cohort repertoires. Overall study findings and caveats: Rarity held for most TCR sequences, but there were some public TCRs that occurred in many donors.

This CDR3 is built from 19 residues. V shed 2 bases and J 7 bases; nucleotides not matched to a gene: 19. The V gene's germline CDR1 is SGHVS and CDR2 FNYEAQ. As regards this clone: Its antigen remains unknown.

The donors were in the roughly 130-subject validation cohort, distinct from the approximately 670-subject first cohort. Clones were sequenced by immunoSEQ multiplex PCR, and TCRdb holds only the in-frame ones, with some missing. The data hold roughly 100,000 clones, with about 88% observed a single time. The genes are TRBV7-6 and TRBJ2-7; 11 bases map to TRBD2. Sequenced sample: PBMCs. The clonotype comes from a woman aged 18-29 years in good health and CMV-seropositive. The CDR3 region is CASSLRWGTSGSQTGEQYF. CDR3 nucleotide sequence: TGTGCCAGCAGCTTACGATGGGGGACTAGCGGTTCCCAAACAGGGGAGCAGTACTTC.